A selection of T cell receptor beta chains follows, all from one sample in a study of cytomegalovirus exposure and HLA in healthy donors. Measured with immunoSEQ multiplex PCR; TCRdb has only the in-frame clones, and not every one. The sample shows more than 150,000 clones, around 81% of them seen only once. The material sequenced was PBMCs. The source of these receptors is a woman between 18 and 29 years old in good health and CMV-seropositive. CDR3s include the opening cysteine and the closing phenylalanine or tryptophan. A D gene is named only where the DNA matches it firmly. Not every row has a clone size; where given, it reads once, few, many or a size class.

D gene	clone size	J gene	V gene	CDR3 protein	CDR3 DNA
-	-	TRBJ2-7	TRBV5-4	CASSQGGGAEEQYF	TGTGCCAGCAGCCAGGGAGGGGGGGCTGAGGAGCAGTACTTC
-	-	TRBJ2-7	TRBV7-8	CASSLMGTFYEQYF	TGTGCCAGCAGCTTAATGGGGACTTTCTACGAGCAGTACTTC
-	-	TRBJ2-1	TRBV5-1	CASSVENSGGWYNEQFF	TGCGCCAGCAGCGTAGAAAACTCGGGGGGCTGGTACAATGAGCAGTTCTTC
-	-	TRBJ2-7	TRBV4-1	CASSQEQGYEQYF	TGCGCCAGCAGCCAGGAACAGGGCTACGAGCAGTACTTC
TRBD2	-	TRBJ2-1	TRBV10-3	CAISDPLAGAPNEQFF	TGTGCCATCAGTGACCCACTAGCGGGGGCCCCTAATGAGCAGTTCTTC
-	-	TRBJ2-7	TRBV28	CASSLTGPLTEQYF	TGTGCCAGCAGTTTAACAGGGCCGCTAACCGAGCAGTACTTC
TRBD2	-	TRBJ2-7	TRBV11-2	CASSLLTRTSGGYEQYF	TGTGCCAGCAGCTTACTAACCAGGACTAGCGGGGGTTACGAGCAGTACTTC
TRBD2	once	TRBJ2-7	TRBV6-5	CASSSQRGSSYEQYF	TGTGCCAGCAGCTCGCAGCGGGGCAGCTCCTACGAGCAGTACTTC
-	-	TRBJ1-1	TRBV5-1	CASSFRTFQDGTEAFF	TGCGCCAGCAGCTTTAGGACATTCCAAGATGGGACTGAAGCTTTCTTT
-	-	TRBJ2-7	TRBV28	CASSFTPSGTTYEQYF	TGTGCCAGCAGTTTTACCCCTTCCGGGACAACCTACGAGCAGTACTTC
-	-	TRBJ1-6	TRBV15	CATSRGAVQGSPLHF	TGTGCCACCAGCAGGGGGGCAGTCCAGGGTTCACCCCTCCACTTT
TRBD2	-	TRBJ2-6	TRBV9	CASSVGFTGGRTGANVLTF	TGTGCCAGCAGCGTAGGATTTACGGGAGGGCGTACCGGGGCCAACGTCCTGACTTTC
-	-	TRBJ1-5	TRBV6-1	CAILGVESNQPQHF	TGTGCCATTCTGGGAGTTGAGAGCAATCAGCCCCAGCATTTT
-	few	TRBJ1-2	TRBV27	CASSLGSGYGYTF	TGTGCCAGCAGTTTAGGTTCCGGCTATGGCTACACCTTC
-	-	TRBJ2-1	TRBV5-1	CASSFDVQGQFF	TGCGCCAGCAGCTTCGATGTACAGGGTCAGTTCTTC
-	-	TRBJ2-1	TRBV9	CASSVDSGSSYNEQFF	TGTGCCAGCAGCGTAGACAGCGGTAGCTCCTACAATGAGCAGTTCTTC
-	-	TRBJ1-1	TRBV5-1	CASSLARLSNTEAFF	TGCGCCAGCAGCTTAGCCAGGTTGTCGAACACTGAAGCTTTCTTT
-	-	TRBJ2-1	TRBV5-4	CASSLGGLAYNEQFF	TGTGCCAGCAGCTTGGGGGGGCTTGCGTACAATGAGCAGTTCTTC
TRBD1	-	TRBJ2-1	TRBV11-2	CASSDNPGGAYNEQFF	TGTGCCAGCAGCGACAATCCAGGGGGCGCCTACAATGAGCAGTTCTTC
TRBD1	few	TRBJ1-2	TRBV6-5	CASSSGTGDIGRYTF	TGTGCCAGCAGTTCCGGGACAGGAGATATAGGACGCTACACCTTC
TRBD2	-	TRBJ2-1	TRBV27	CASSPSRGGFYEQFF	TGTGCCAGCAGTCCGTCTCGCGGGGGGTTTTATGAGCAGTTCTTC
TRBD1	-	TRBJ1-2	TRBV28	CASWGQRYGYTF	TGTGCCAGTTGGGGACAGCGTTATGGCTACACCTTC
TRBD1	once	TRBJ1-1	TRBV5-8	CASSLRGLTEAFF	TGTGCCAGCAGCTTAAGGGGGCTCACTGAAGCTTTCTTT
-	-	TRBJ2-1	TRBV7-3	CASSLVGGPTNEQFF	TGTGCCAGCAGCCTGGTTGGGGGCCCCACCAATGAGCAGTTCTTC
-	-	TRBJ1-1	TRBV13	CASSARGNTEAFF	TGTGCCAGCTCGGCCAGGGGAAACACTGAAGCTTTCTTT
-	few	TRBJ1-6	TRBV11-2	CASSLSIGYASPLHF	TGTGCCAGCAGCCTCTCAATCGGGTACGCTTCACCCCTCCACTTT
-	-	TRBJ1-6	TRBV15	CATSSRDSPLHF	TGTGCCACCAGCAGCAGGGATTCACCCCTCCACTTT
-	-	TRBJ2-5	TRBV4-1	CASSQVGQPGETQYF	TGCGCCAGCAGCCAAGTCGGACAGCCCGGAGAGACCCAGTACTTC
TRBD2	-	TRBJ2-1	TRBV5-1	CASSSRLAGGPVHNEQFF	TGCGCCAGCAGCTCCAGACTAGCGGGGGGGCCTGTTCACAATGAGCAGTTCTTC
-	-	TRBJ2-1	TRBV7-2	CASRNQGGEQFF	TGTGCCAGCAGGAATCAGGGAGGCGAGCAGTTCTTC
TRBD2	-	TRBJ2-2	TRBV11-3	CASSTTWTRPFTGELFF	TGTGCCAGCAGCACCACGTGGACTAGGCCTTTCACCGGGGAGCTGTTTTTT
TRBD2	-	TRBJ2-2	TRBV11-2	CASSLGGTSGGRNTGELFF	TGTGCCAGCAGCCTAGGTGGGACTAGCGGGGGGCGGAACACCGGGGAGCTGTTTTTT
TRBD1	-	TRBJ1-5	TRBV4-1	CASSLTPGQGLSAQHF	TGCGCCAGCAGCCTAACCCCGGGACAGGGACTATCAGCCCAGCATTTT
TRBD2	-	TRBJ2-3	TRBV27	CASGSGGPTDTQYF	TGTGCCAGCGGTAGCGGGGGCCCCACAGATACGCAGTATTTT
TRBD2	-	TRBJ2-1	TRBV7-9	CASSVSSGDNNEQFF	TGTGCCAGCAGCGTCTCCAGCGGGGATAACAATGAGCAGTTCTTC
TRBD2	many	TRBJ2-7	TRBV6-1	CASSGTSGGQNEQYF	TGTGCCAGCAGCGGTACTAGCGGGGGACAGAACGAGCAGTACTTC
TRBD1	-	TRBJ1-6	TRBV6-6	CASNLRTGPNNSPLHF	TGTGCCAGCAACCTCAGGACAGGGCCAAATAATTCACCCCTCCACTTT
-	-	TRBJ2-5	TRBV2	CASSLPGLGETQYF	TGTGCCAGCTCGCTTCCAGGGCTCGGGGAGACCCAGTACTTC
-	-	TRBJ2-6	TRBV9	CASSEEGYGANVLTF	TGTGCCAGCTCCGAGGAGGGTTATGGGGCCAACGTCCTGACTTTC
TRBD1	-	TRBJ1-1	TRBV2	CASSLTGDTEAFF	TGTGCCAGCAGTCTTACAGGGGACACTGAAGCTTTCTTT
-	many	TRBJ2-3	TRBV4-1	CASSQDPAGPSTDTQYF	TGCGCCAGCAGCCAAGATCCTGCGGGGCCTAGCACAGATACGCAGTATTTT
-	-	TRBJ2-3	TRBV11-1	CASSLAGGSTDTQYF	TGTGCCAGCAGCTTAGCGGGGGGTAGCACAGATACGCAGTATTTT
TRBD1	-	TRBJ1-5	TRBV6-6	CASSSNNRGSNQPQHF	TGTGCCAGCAGTTCAAACAACAGGGGAAGCAATCAGCCCCAGCATTTT
-	-	TRBJ2-7	TRBV11-2	CASSLHYEQYF	TGTGCCAGCAGCTTACACTACGAGCAGTACTTC
-	-	TRBJ1-1	TRBV2	CASSVEEQLNTEAFF	TGTGCCAGCAGTGTGGAGGAGCAACTGAACACTGAAGCTTTCTTT